A single sample gave rise to the 3 T cell receptor beta chains below, sequenced in a study of CD8 T cells in ankylosing spondylitis. Study observations and caveats: What appeared characteristic of ankylosing spondylitis blood was a TCR beta motif of eight highly homologous variants.

From the 5' RACE reads, TCRdb called clonotypes with MiXCR, one entry per CDR3 protein. The table includes roughly 470,000 distinct CDR3 sequences, 25% to 30% detected once. Antigen specificity for these receptors is unknown. Material: blood, either unsorted or a sorted T cell fraction (not recorded which). These receptor sequences come from a male donor with ankylosing spondylitis.

This clonotype was observed at least ten times. V usage is TRBV20-1 and J usage is TRBJ2-1, with 8 bases that match TRBD2. The CDR3 is made up of 16 amino acids. The germline CDR1 and CDR2 sequences are DFQATT and SNEGSKA (reference sequence). V shed 3 bases, J shed 0 bases, and the junction held 7 bases outside the gene matches. CDR3 bases: TGCAGTGCTAGTTCTAGCGGGCCAAGCTCCTACAATGAGCAGTTCTTC. Protein product: CSASSSGPSSYNEQFF.

There are a few counts of this clonotype. The CDR3 reads CASGLVLTRDMNTEAFF. The CDR3 nucleotides are TGTGCTAGTGGTTTGGTCCTAACCAGGGATATGAACACTGAAGCTTTCTTT. The V and J genes are TRBV12-5 and TRBJ1-1; D may be TRBD1 (5 bases). V dropped 0 bases and J dropped 0 bases, with 14 bases sitting between them. CDR3 length: 17 residues. Germline V gene data show CDR1 as LGHNT and CDR2 as FRNRAP.

The chain links TRBV6-4 to TRBJ2-1, with TRBD2 identical over 8 bases. V was clipped by 6 bases and J by 7 bases; unmatched bases: 11. The CDR3 has 15 amino acids. From germline, CDR1 is MRHNA and CDR2 SNTAGT. CDR3 nucleotides: TGTGCCAGCAGACCCACCAGCGGGAGTTTGAATGAGCAGTTCTTC. It codes for CASRPTSGSLNEQFF.